One and the same sample provided the 13 T cell receptor beta chains below, sequenced in a study of PD-L1 blockade in urothelial cancer. The time point denotes: pretreatment peripheral blood. Data came from immunoSEQ multiplex PCR; TCRdb stores just in-frame clones and leaves some out. This table holds around 38,000 clones, roughly 84% found once. Sequencing was performed on PBMCs, taken around atezolizumab (anti-PD-L1) treatment. These receptors were taken from a man between 60 and 70 years old with urothelial cancer.

The V call is TRBV10-3, the J call TRBJ2-1; 8 bases are shared with TRBD2. From germline, CDR1 is ENHRY and CDR2 SYGVKD. The CDR3 covers 15 residues. V trimming: 4 bases; J trimming: 3 bases; junction bases outside the gene matches: 5. The CDR3 region is CAISGAAGGYNEQFF. The CDR3 coding sequence is TGTGCCATCAGTGGGGCGGCGGGGGGCTACAATGAGCAGTTCTTC.

The J gene is TRBJ1-2, the V gene TRBV5-1, with TRBD1 as a possible D gene (5 bases). Per germline, CDR1 SGHRS and CDR2 YFSETQ. This CDR3 comprises 13 residues. V was pared by 4 bases and J by 4 bases, with 11 bases between. The CDR3 DNA reads as TGCGCCAGCAGCCCGACAGTGAGCTATGGCTACACCTTC. The encoded protein is CASSPTVSYGYTF.

The chain has TRBV5-6 and TRBJ2-4, with a weak D call TRBD2 (6 bases). The V end was cut by 4 bases, the J end by 8 bases, with 16 bases between. Germline lookup yields CDR1 SGHDT and CDR2 YYEEEE. The CDR3 extends over 14 amino acids. The CDR3 reads CASSQKTGGDIQYF. Written as DNA, the CDR3 is TGTGCCAGCAGCCAAAAAACAGGCGGGGACATTCAGTACTTC.

The chain couples TRBV7-2 to TRBJ2-1; D is possibly TRBD2 (6 bases). Germline-derived CDR1 and CDR2 are SGHTA and FQGNSA. The CDR3 is made up of 17 amino acids. V gave up 3 bases and J gave up 8 bases, with 23 bases separating them. DNA for the CDR3: TGTGCCAGCAGCTTCGAGAGAGGACTAACCACCCCCCATGAGCAGTTCTTC. This encodes CASSFERGLTTPHEQFF.

V usage is TRBV2 and J usage is TRBJ2-2; possibly TRBD1 for D (6 bases). The V gene's germline CDR1 is SNHLY and CDR2 FYNNEI. Trimming pared 8 bases from V and 4 bases from J, leaving 11 bases between. The CDR3 is 13 residues long. CDR3 DNA: TGTGCCAGCTTGGGGACACCCACCGGGGAGCTGTTTTTT. Its protein product is CASLGTPTGELFF.

V gene TRBV4-1 combines with J gene TRBJ2-7, with 9 positions matching TRBD2. The junction had 4 bases not matched to a gene; V was cut back by 0 bases and J by 4 bases. Germline CDR1 is MGHRA and CDR2 is YSYEKL. This CDR3 region has 15 residues. The CDR3 DNA reads TGCGCCAGCAGCCAAGAGGCGCGGGAGGGTTACGAGCAGTACTTC. Protein: CASSQEAREGYEQYF.

This chain connects TRBV4-3 to TRBJ2-3; 9 nucleotides align to TRBD2. The J segment lost 2 bases and the V segment lost 0 bases, leaving 6 bases of the junction unmatched. Germline V gene lookup returns CDR1 LGHNA and CDR2 YSLEER. This CDR3 has 17 residues. CDR3 in amino acids: CASSQEASGDFTDTQYF. The DNA of the CDR3 is TGCGCCAGCAGCCAAGAAGCTAGCGGGGATTTCACAGATACGCAGTATTTT.

The chain recombines TRBV18 with TRBJ1-1, with a weak D call TRBD1 (5 bases). Per the germline V gene, CDR1 is KGHSH and CDR2 is LQKENI. The CDR3 is made up of 15 amino acids. Trimming took 0 bases from V and 4 from J, leaving 12 bases between them. CDR3 residues: CASSPPRGLVTEAFF. The CDR3 nucleotides are TGTGCCAGCTCACCACCAAGGGGTTTGGTCACTGAAGCTTTCTTT.

The chain has TRBV2 and TRBJ2-1; 7 bases agree with TRBD2. The CDR3 covers 12 residues. V gave up 7 bases and J gave up 7 bases; unmatched junction bases: 4. Germline CDR1 SNHLY, CDR2 FYNNEI. The CDR3 sequence: CASTGSGNEQFF. CDR3 bases: TGTGCCAGCACCGGTAGCGGGAATGAGCAGTTCTTC.

The chain carries TRBV14 and TRBJ1-2; TRBD1 is a possible D gene (6 bases). Germline values: CDR1 SGHDN, CDR2 FVKESK. Trimming removed 4 bases from V and 1 base from J, with 10 bases in between. CDR3 length equals 14 residues. CDR3 sequence reads: CASSLNRVNYGYTF. Written as DNA, the CDR3 is TGTGCCAGCAGCCTTAACAGGGTTAACTATGGCTACACCTTC.

The chain uses TRBV15 and TRBJ2-7, with D maybe TRBD1 (6 bases). Trimming removed 5 bases from V and 5 bases from J, with 10 bases in between. CDR3 length equals 12 residues. The germline CDR1 and CDR2 sequences are LNHNV and YYDKDF (reference sequence). The CDR3 DNA sequence: TGTGCCACCAGCTATCAGGGGAACGAGCAGTACTTC. As protein: CATSYQGNEQYF. Supplemented by reference TRBV15 and TRBJ2-7, the full variable domain reads DAMVIQNPRYQVTQFGKPVTLSCSQTLNHNVMYWYQQKSSQAPKLLFHYYDKDFNNEADTPDNFQSRRPNTSFCFLDIRSPGLGDTAMYLCATSYQGNEQYFGPGTRLTVT.

Concerning this clone itself: The junction departs from the called germline gene at one end, perhaps through a read error. The chain employs TRBV7-7 and TRBJ1-1, with a weak D call TRBD1 (5 bases). The CDR3 consists of 13 residues. Germline-derived CDR1 and CDR2 are SSHAT and FNYEAQ (reference sequence). The CDR3 coding sequence is TGTGCTAGCAGCGAGACAGCAAACACTGAAGCTTTCTTT. This translates into CASSETANTEAFF.

The rearrangement uses TRBV6-5 and TRBJ2-5; D is possibly TRBD2 (6 bases). The CDR3 is made up of 13 amino acids. Germline V gene data show CDR1 as MNHEY and CDR2 as SVGAGI. Trimming took 8 bases from V and 2 from J, leaving 12 bases between them. CDR3 DNA sequence: TGTGCCAGCTTGGGGGGTGCTCAAGAGACCCAGTACTTC. Encoded protein: CASLGGAQETQYF.